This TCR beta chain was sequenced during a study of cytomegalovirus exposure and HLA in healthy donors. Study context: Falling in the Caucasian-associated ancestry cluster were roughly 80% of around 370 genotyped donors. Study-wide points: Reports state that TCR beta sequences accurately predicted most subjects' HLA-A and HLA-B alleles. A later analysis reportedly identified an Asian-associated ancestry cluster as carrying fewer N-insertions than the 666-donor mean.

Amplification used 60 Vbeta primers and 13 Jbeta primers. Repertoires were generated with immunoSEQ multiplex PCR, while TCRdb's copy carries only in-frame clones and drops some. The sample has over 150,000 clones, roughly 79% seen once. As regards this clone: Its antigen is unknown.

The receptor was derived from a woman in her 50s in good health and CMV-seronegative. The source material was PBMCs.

The CDR3 region is CASSRRRGNTEAFF. In nucleotides, the CDR3 is TGTGCCAGCAGCCGTCGAAGGGGGAACACTGAAGCTTTCTTT. This chain links TRBV4-2 with TRBJ1-1, with TRBD1 as a possible D gene (5 bases). The length of the CDR3 is 14 residues. V lost 4 bases and J lost 1, with 10 bases in between. Per germline, CDR1 LGHNA and CDR2 YNFKEQ.